The clone carrying this TCR beta chain was seen only a few times. Its cognate antigen is unknown. This entry belongs to a study of CD8+ T cells in alopecia areata. Study-level points and caveats: Scalp clonality and expanded CD8+ clones among the top 100 fell significantly with tofacitinib. Compared with normal scalp, lesional scalp had higher clonality and more expanded CD8+ clones.

This CDR3 contains 14 residues. CDR1 is ENHRY and CDR2 is SYGVKD in the germline V gene. Trimming removed 6 bases at V and 3 bases at J, with 14 bases between. cDNA reverse transcribed from extracted RNA served as the sequencing template. The assay was immunoSEQ multiplex PCR, and TCRdb's table has in-frame clones only and misses some. The table shows 60,000 to 85,000 clones, with around 29% occurring only once. Treatment denoted: oral pan-JAK inhibitor, 5-10 mg twice daily. This sequence joins TRBV10-3 and TRBJ1-2, with a tentative D call TRBD1 (6 bases). The sequencing here drew on CD8+ T cells sorted from blood, taken at week 4, from a patient treated with tofacitinib. The TCR sequence derives from a human donor with alopecia areata. Here the CDR3 DNA reads TGTGCCATCAGCCAGGACAGCGCCTACTATGGCTACACCTTC. This gives the protein CAISQDSAYYGYTF.